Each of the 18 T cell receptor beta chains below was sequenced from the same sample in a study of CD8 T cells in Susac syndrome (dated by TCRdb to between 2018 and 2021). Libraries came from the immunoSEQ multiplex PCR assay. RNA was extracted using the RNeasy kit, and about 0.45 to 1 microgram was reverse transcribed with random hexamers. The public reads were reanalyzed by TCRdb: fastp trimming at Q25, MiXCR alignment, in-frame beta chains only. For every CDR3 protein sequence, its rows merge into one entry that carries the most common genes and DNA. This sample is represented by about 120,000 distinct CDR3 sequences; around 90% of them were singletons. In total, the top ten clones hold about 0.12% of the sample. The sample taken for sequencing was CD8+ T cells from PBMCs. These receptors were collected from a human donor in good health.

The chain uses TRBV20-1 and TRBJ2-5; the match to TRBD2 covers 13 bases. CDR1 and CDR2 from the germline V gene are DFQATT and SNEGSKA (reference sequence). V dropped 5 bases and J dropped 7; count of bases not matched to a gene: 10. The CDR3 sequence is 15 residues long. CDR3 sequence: CSAGPGLAGTGTQYF. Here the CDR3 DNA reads TGCAGTGCTGGACCGGGACTAGCGGGGACGGGGACCCAGTACTTC.

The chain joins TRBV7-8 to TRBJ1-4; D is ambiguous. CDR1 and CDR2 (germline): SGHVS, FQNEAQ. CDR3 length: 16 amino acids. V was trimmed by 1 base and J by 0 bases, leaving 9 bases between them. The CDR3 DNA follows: TGTGCCAGCAGCTTAGGACGCCCGACAACTAATGAAAAACTGTTTTTT. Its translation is CASSLGRPTTNEKLFF.

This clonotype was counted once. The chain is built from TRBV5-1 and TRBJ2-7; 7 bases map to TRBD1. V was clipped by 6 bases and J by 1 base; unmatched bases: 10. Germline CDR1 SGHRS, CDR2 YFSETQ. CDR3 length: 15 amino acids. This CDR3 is CASTQGEYASYEQYF. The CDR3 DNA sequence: TGCGCCAGCACCCAGGGGGAGTATGCATCCTACGAGCAGTACTTC.

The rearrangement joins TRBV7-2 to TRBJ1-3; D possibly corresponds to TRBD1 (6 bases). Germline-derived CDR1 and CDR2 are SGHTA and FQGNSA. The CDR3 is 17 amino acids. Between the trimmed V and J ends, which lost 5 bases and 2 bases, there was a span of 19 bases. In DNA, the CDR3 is TGTGCCAGCAGCAACCCGGCCAGGGGAGGCACTGGAAACACCATATATTTT. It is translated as CASSNPARGGTGNTIYF.

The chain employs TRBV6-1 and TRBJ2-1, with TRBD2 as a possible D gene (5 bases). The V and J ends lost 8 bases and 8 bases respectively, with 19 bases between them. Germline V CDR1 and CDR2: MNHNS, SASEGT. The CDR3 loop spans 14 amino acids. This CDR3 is CASHSLAINDEQFF. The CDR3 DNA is TGTGCCAGCCACTCGCTAGCAATTAACGATGAGCAGTTCTTC.

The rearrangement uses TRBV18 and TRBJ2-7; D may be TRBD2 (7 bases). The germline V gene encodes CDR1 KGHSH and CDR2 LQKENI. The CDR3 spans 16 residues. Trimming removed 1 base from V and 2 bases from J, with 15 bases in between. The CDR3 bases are TGTGCCAGCTCACCACGTGATACAGGGACTACCTACGAGCAGTACTTC. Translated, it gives CASSPRDTGTTYEQYF.

CDR3 DNA sequence: TGCGCCAGCAGCACGGGGGACACTGAAGCTTTCTTT. This gives the protein CASSTGDTEAFF. This chain links TRBV5-1 with TRBJ1-1, with TRBD1 as a possible D gene (5 bases). Germline loops: CDR1 SGHRS, CDR2 YFSETQ. This CDR3 has 12 amino acids. V lost 4 bases to trimming and J lost 3 bases, with 7 bases between them. The variable domain in full, with the rest retrieved from reference TRBV5-1 and TRBJ1-1, is KAGVTQTPRYLIKTRGQQVTLSCSPISGHRSVSWYQQTPGQGLQFLFEYFSETQRNKGNFPGRFSGRQFSNSRSEMNVSTLELGDSALYLCASSTGDTEAFFGQGTRLTVV.

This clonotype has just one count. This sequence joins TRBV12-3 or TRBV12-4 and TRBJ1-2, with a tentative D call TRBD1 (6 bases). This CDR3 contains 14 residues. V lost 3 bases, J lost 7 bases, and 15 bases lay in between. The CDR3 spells CASSFRTGTTGYTF. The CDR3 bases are TGTGCCAGCAGTTTCAGAACAGGGACTACTGGCTACACCTTC.

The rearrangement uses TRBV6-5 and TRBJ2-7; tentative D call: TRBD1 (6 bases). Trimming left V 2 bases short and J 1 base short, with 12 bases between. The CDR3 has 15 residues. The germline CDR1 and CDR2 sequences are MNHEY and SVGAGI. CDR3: CASSYQGRGSYEQYF. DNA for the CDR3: TGTGCCAGCAGTTACCAGGGGCGAGGGTCCTACGAGCAGTACTTC.

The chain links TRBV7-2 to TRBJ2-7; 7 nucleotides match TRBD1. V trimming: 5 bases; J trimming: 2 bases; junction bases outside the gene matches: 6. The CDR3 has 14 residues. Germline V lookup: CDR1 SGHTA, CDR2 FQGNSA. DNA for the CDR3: TGTGCCAGCAGCCCTGACAGGGCCCCCTACGAGCAGTACTTC. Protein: CASSPDRAPYEQYF.

The CDR3 protein is CASSSEQGASGYTF. Written as DNA, the CDR3 is TGTGCCAGCAGCTCCGAGCAGGGGGCAAGTGGCTACACCTTC. The V gene is TRBV7-2, the J gene TRBJ1-2; 8 bases map to TRBD1. The CDR3 extends over 14 amino acids. Germline V gene data show CDR1 as SGHTA and CDR2 as FQGNSA. V dropped 4 bases and J dropped 7; count of bases not matched to a gene: 8.

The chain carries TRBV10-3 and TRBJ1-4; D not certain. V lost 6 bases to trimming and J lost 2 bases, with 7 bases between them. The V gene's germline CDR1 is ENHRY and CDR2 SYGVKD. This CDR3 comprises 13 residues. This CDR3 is CAIRLDTNEKLFF. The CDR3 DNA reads TGTGCCATCAGATTGGACACTAATGAAAAACTGTTTTTT.

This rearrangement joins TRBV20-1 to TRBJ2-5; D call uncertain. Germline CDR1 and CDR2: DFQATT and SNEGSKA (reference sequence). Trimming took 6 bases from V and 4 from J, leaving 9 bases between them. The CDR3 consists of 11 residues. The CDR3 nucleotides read TGCAGTGCGGAGTTCGGAGAGACCCAGTACTTC. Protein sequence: CSAEFGETQYF.

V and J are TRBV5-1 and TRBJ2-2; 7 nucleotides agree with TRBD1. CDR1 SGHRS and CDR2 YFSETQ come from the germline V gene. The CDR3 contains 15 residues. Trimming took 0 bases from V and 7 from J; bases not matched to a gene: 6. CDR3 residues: CASSLGPDRVGELFF. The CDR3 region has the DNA TGCGCCAGCAGCTTGGGGCCCGACAGGGTCGGGGAGCTGTTTTTT.

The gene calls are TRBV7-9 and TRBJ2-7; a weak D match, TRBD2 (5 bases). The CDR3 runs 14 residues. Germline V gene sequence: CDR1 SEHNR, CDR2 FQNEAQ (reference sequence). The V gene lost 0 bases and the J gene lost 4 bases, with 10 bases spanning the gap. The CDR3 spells CASSLAGALYEQYF. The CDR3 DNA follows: TGTGCCAGCAGCTTAGCGGGAGCACTATACGAGCAGTACTTC.

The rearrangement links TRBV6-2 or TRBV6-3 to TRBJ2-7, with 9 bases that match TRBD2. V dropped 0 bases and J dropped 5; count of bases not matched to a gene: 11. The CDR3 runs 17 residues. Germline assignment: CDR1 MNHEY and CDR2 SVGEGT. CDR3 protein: CASSYSGQVAGGHEQYF. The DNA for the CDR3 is TGTGCCAGCAGTTACTCAGGACAGGTTGCGGGAGGGCACGAGCAGTACTTC.

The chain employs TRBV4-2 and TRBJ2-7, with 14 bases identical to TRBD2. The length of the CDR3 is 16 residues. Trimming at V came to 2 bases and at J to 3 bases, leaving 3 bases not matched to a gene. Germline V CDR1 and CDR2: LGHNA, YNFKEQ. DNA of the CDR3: TGTGCCAGCAGCCAACCCGGACTAGCGGGAGGCTACGAGCAGTACTTC. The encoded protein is CASSQPGLAGGYEQYF.

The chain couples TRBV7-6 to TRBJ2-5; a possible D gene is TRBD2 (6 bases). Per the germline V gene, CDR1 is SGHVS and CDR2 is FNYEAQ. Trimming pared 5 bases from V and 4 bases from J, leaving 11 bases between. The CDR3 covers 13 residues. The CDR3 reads CASSRDLRETQYF. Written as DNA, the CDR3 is TGTGCCAGCAGCCGGGACTTACGAGAGACCCAGTACTTC.